This T cell receptor beta chain was found in a study of shared clonotypes between healthy human individuals. Germline V gene lookup returns CDR1 MNHNY and CDR2 SVGAGI (reference sequence). This CDR3 spans 13 amino acids. The V gene end was trimmed by 7 bases and the J gene end by 4 bases; junction bases not matched to a gene: 6. CD45RO negativity and positive selection for CCR7 defined naive CD8 cells, a population that excluded terminally differentiated effector memory CD45RA+ cells. Replicate PCRs for sorted subsets used approximately 220 ng DNA; this equaled about 30,000 T cell genomes. Repertoires were generated with immunoSEQ multiplex PCR, while TCRdb's copy carries only in-frame clones and drops some. Of about 2.1 million clones listed, over 85% were seen once; the top ten hold over 1.5%.

The sequence derives from a man aged 18 to 30 in good health. Some clones in this sample may be carry-over from other donors' samples. The chain couples TRBV6-6 to TRBJ1-1; TRBD1 agrees at 7 bases. Sample: naive CD8+ T cells from PBMCs. CDR3 in DNA: TGTGCCAGCACCCCAGGGGGGGTCACTGAAGCTTTCTTT. Translated: CASTPGGVTEAFF.